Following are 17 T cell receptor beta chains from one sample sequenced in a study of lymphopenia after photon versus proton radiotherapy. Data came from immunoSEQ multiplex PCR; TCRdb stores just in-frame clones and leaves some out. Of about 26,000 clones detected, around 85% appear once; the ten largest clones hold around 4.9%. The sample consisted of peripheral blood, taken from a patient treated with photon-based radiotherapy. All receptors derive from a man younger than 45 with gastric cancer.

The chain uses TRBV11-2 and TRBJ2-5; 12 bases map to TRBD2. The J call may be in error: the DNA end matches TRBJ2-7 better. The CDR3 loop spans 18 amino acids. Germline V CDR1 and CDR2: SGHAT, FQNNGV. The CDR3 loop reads CASSLDQGLAGGPNEQYF. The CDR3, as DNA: TGTGCCAGCAGCTTAGATCAAGGGCTAGCGGGGGGGCCCAACGAGCAGTACTTC.

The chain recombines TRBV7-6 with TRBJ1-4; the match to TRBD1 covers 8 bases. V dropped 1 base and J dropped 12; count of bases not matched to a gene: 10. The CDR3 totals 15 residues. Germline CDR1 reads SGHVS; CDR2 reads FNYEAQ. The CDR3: CASSLEDRVIGELFF. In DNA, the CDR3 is TGTGCCAGCAGCTTAGAGGACAGGGTAATCGGAGAACTGTTTTTT.

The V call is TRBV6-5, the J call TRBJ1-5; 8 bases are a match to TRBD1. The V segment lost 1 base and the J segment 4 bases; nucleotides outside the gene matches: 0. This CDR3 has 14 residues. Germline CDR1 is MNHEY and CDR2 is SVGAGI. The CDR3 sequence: CASSYYRGNQPQHF. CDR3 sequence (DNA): TGTGCCAGCAGTTACTACAGGGGGAATCAGCCCCAGCATTTT.

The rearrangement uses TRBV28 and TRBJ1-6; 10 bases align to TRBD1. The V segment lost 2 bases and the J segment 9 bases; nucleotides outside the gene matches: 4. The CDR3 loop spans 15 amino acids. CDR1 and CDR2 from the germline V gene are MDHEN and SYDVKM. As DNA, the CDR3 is TGTGCCAGCAGTTTACCGACAGGGGGCGGTTCACCCCTCCACTTT. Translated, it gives CASSLPTGGGSPLHF.

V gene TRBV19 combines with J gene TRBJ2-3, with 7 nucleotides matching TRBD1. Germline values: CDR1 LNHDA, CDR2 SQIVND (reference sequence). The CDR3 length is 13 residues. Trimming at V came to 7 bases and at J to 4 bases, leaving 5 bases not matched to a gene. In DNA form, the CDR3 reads TGTGCCAGTAACGCGCAGGGGGCAGATACGCAGTATTTT. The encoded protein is CASNAQGADTQYF.

The CDR3 DNA is TGCAGCGCTGTACAGGGTGCAATTTCGGGATATGGCTACACCTTC. Its translation: CSAVQGAISGYGYTF. J is TRBJ1-2 and V is TRBV29-1, with D possibly being TRBD1 (6 bases). V lost 7 bases and J lost 5, with 23 bases in between. The CDR3 is 15 amino acids. Per germline, CDR1 SQVTM and CDR2 ANQGSEA.

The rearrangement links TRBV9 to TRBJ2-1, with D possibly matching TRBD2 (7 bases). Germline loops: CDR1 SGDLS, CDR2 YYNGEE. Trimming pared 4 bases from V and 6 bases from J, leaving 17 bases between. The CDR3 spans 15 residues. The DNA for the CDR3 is TGTGCCAGCAGCCACGGGGGAGGGGGGGTCAATGAGCAGTTCTTC. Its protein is CASSHGGGGVNEQFF.

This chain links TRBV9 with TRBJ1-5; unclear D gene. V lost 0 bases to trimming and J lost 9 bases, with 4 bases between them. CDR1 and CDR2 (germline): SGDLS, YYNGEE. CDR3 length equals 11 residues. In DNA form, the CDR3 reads TGTGCCAGCAGCGTAGCTCGGCCCCAGCATTTT. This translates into CASSVARPQHF.

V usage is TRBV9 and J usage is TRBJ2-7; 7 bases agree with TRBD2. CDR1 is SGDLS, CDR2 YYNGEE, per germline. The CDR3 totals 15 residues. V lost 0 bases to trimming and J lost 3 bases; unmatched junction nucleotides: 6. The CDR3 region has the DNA TGTGCCAGCAGCGTAGATGGGACTAACATCTACGAGCAGTACTTC. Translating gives CASSVDGTNIYEQYF.

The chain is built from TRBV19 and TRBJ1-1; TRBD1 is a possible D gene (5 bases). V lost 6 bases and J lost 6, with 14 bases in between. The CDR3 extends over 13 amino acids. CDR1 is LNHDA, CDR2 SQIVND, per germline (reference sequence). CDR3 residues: CASSSDLGAEAFF. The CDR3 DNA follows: TGTGCCAGTAGCTCTGACCTAGGGGCTGAAGCTTTCTTT.

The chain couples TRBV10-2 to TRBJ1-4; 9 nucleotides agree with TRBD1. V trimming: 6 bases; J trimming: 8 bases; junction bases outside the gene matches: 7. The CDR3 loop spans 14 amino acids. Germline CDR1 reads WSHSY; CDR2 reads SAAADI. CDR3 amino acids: CASRTQGASEKLFF. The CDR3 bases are TGCGCCAGCAGGACACAGGGGGCGTCGGAAAAACTGTTTTTT.

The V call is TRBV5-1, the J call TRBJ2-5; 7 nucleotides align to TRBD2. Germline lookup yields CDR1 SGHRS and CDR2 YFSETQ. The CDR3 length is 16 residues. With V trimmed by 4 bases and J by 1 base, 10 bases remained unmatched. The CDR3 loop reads CASSPFGGGSQETQYF. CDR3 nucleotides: TGCGCCAGCAGCCCCTTCGGGGGAGGGTCCCAAGAGACCCAGTACTTC.

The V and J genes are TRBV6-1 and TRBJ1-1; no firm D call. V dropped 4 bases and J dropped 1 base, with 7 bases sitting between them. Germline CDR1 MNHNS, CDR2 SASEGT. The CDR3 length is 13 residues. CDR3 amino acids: CASSARRNTEAFF. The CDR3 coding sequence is TGTGCCAGCAGTGCGAGAAGGAACACTGAAGCTTTCTTT.

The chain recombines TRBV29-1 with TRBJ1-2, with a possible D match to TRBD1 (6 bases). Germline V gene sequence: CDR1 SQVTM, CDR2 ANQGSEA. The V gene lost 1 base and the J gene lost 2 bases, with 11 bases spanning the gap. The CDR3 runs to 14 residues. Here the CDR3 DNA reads TGCAGCGTTGAAGCAGGGGAAGGGAACTATGGCTACACCTTC. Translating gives CSVEAGEGNYGYTF.

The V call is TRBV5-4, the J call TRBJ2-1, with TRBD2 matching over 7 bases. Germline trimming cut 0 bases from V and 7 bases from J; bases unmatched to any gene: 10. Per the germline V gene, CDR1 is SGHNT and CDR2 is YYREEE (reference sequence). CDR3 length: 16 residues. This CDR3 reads CASSLGGSGQGNEQFF. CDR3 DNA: TGTGCCAGCAGCTTGGGGGGTAGCGGGCAAGGAAATGAGCAGTTCTTC.

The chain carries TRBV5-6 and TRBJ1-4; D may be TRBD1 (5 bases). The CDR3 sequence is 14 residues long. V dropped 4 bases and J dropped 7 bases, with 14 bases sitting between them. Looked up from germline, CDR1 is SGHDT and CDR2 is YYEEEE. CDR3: CASSRPGVAEKLFF. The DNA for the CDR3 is TGTGCCAGCAGCCGACCGGGGGTAGCTGAAAAACTGTTTTTT.

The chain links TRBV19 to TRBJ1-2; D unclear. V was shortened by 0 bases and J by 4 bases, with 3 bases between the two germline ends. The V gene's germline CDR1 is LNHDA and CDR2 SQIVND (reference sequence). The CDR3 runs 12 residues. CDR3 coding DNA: TGTGCCAGTAGTATAGACACCTATGGCTACACCTTC. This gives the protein CASSIDTYGYTF. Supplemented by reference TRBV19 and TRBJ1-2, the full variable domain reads DGGITQSPKYLFRKEGQNVTLSCEQNLNHDAMYWYRQDPGQGLRLIYYSQIVNDFQKGDIAEGYSVSREKKESFPLTVTSAQKNPTAFYLCASSIDTYGYTFGSGTRLTVV.